The TCR beta chain described here comes from a study of T-cell reconstitution after alpha-beta-depleted transplantation in children. In germline, CDR1 is MNHNS, CDR2 SASEGT. With 6 bases clipped from V and 1 base from J, the junction kept 5 bases outside the gene matches. This CDR3 has 16 amino acids. Preparation of the TCRbeta library involved a method that used unique molecular identifiers. TCRdb used MiXCR to reprocess the PCR reads, holding one entry per CDR3 protein. The repertoire includes around 250,000 distinct CDR3 sequences, 9.9% of them detected once, and 10% sits in the top ten. The clonotype was recovered from a human donor who donated a stem cell graft to a child with SCID. The material was PBMCs from the stem cell graft donor, obtained from the stem cell graft. This chain uses TRBV6-1 with TRBJ2-5; 13 bases line up with TRBD2. CDR3 protein: CASRSGTSGAQETQYF. The CDR3 nucleotides read TGTGCCAGCAGATCCGGGACTAGCGGGGCCCAAGAGACCCAGTACTTC.